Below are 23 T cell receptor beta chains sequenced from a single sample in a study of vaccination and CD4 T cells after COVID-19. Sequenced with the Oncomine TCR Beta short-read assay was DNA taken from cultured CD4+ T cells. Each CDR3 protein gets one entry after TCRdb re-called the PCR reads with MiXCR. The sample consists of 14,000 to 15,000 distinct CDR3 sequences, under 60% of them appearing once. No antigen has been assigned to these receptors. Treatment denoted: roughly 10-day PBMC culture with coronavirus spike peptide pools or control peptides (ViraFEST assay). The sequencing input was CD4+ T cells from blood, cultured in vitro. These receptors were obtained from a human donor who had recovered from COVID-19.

The CDR3 bases are TGTGCCACCCGAAGGGGCCCCACGGGGAATGAGCAGTTCTTC. Translated: CATRRGPTGNEQFF. The rearrangement links TRBV19 to TRBJ2-1, with D perhaps TRBD1 or TRBD2 (5 bases each). V lost 10 bases, J lost 7 bases, and 20 bases lay in between. In germline, CDR1 is LNHDA, CDR2 SQIVND (reference sequence). This CDR3 is built from 14 residues.

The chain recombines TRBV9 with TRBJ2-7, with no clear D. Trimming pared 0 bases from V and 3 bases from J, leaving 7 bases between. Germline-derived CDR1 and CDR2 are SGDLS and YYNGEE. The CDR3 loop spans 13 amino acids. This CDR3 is CASSVGLSYEQYF. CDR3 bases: TGTGCCAGCAGCGTAGGGCTCAGCTACGAGCAGTACTTC.

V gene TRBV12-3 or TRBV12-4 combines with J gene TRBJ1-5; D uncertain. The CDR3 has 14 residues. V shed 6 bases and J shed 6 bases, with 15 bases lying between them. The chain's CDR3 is CASSYGRAAQPQHF. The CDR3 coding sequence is TGTGCCAGCAGCTATGGACGGGCCGCTCAGCCCCAGCATTTT.

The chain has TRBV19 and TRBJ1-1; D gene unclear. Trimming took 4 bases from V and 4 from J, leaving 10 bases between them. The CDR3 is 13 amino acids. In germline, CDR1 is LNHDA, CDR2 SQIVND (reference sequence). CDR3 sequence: CASSSTVGTEAFF. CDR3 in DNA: TGTGCCAGTAGTAGCACCGTTGGCACTGAAGCTTTCTTT.

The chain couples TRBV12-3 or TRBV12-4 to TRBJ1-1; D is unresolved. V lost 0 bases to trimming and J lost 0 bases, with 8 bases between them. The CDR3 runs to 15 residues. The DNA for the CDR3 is TGTGCCAGCAGTTTAGCAGTGGCGGTGAACACTGAAGCTTTCTTT. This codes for CASSLAVAVNTEAFF.

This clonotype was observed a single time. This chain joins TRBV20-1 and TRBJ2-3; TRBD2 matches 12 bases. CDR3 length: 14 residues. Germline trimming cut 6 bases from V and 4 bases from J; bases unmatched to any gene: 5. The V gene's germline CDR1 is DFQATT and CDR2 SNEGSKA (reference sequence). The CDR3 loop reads CSASLAGGADTQYF. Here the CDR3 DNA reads TGCAGTGCGTCCCTAGCGGGAGGGGCAGATACGCAGTATTTT.

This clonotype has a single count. CDR3 sequence (DNA): TGTGCCACCAGTGAGCCAGGGGCTCGCGAGACCCAGTACTTC. Translation gives CATSEPGARETQYF. The chain joins TRBV24-1 to TRBJ2-5; D is possibly TRBD1 (6 bases). Between the trimmed V and J ends, which lost 4 bases and 5 bases, there was a span of 13 bases. Germline CDR1 KGHDR, CDR2 SFDVKD. The CDR3 extends over 14 amino acids.

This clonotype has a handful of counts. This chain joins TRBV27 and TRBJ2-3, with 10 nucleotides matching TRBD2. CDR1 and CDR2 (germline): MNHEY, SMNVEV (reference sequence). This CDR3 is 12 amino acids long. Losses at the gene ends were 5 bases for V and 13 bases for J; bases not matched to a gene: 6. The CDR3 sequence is CASSPTSGTKYF. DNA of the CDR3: TGTGCCAGCAGTCCCACTAGCGGGACAAAGTATTTT.

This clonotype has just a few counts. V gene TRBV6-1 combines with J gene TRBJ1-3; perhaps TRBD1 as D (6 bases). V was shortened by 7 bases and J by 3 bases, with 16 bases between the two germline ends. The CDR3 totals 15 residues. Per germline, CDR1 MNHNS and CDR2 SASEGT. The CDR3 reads CASNWNREVGNTIYF. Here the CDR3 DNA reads TGTGCCAGCAATTGGAACAGGGAGGTTGGAAACACCATATATTTT.

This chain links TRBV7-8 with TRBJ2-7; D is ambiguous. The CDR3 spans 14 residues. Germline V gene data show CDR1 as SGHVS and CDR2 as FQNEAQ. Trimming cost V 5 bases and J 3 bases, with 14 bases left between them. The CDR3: CASSRERNSYEQYF. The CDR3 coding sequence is TGTGCCAGCAGCCGAGAAAGGAACAGCTACGAGCAGTACTTC.

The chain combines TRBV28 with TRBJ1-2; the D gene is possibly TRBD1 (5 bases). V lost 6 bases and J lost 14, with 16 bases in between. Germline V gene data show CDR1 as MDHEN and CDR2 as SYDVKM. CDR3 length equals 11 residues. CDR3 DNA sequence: TGTGCCAGCAGGTCAGGGACTGGTTTAACCTTC. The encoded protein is CASRSGTGLTF.

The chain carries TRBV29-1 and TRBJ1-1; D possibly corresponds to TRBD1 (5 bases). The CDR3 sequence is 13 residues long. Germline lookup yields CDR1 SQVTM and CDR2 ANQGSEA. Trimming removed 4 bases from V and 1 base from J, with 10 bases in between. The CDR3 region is CSVVQAENTEAFF. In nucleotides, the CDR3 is TGCAGCGTTGTACAGGCGGAGAACACTGAAGCTTTCTTT. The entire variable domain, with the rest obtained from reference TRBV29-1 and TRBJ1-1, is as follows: SAVISQKPSRDICQRGTSLTIQCQVDSQVTMMFWYRQQPGQSLTLIATANQGSEATYESGFVIDKFPISRPNLTFSTLTVSNMSPEDSSIYLCSVVQAENTEAFFGQGTRLTVV.

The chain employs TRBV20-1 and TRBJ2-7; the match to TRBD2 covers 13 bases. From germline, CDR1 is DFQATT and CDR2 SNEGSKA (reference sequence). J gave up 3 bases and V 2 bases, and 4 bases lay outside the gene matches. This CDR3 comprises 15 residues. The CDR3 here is CSARLGLAGIYEQYF. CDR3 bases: TGCAGTGCTAGATTGGGACTAGCGGGAATCTACGAGCAGTACTTC.

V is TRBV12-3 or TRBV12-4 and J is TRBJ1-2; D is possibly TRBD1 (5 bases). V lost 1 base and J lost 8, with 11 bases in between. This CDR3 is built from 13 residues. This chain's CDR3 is CASSLGGARGYTF. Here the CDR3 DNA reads TGTGCCAGCAGTTTAGGAGGGGCGCGGGGCTACACCTTC.

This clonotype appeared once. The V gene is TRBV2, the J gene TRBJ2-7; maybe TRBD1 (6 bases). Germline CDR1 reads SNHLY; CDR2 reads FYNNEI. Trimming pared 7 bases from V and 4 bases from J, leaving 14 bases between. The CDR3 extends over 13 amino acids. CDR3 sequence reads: CASNQDRNYEQYF. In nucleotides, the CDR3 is TGTGCCAGCAATCAGGACAGAAATTACGAGCAGTACTTC.

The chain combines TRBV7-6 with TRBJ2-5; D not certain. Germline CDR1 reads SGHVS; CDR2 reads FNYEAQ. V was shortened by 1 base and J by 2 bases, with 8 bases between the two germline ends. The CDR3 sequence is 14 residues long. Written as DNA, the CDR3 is TGTGCCAGCAGCTTAGGACCGACTCAAGAGACCCAGTACTTC. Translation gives CASSLGPTQETQYF.

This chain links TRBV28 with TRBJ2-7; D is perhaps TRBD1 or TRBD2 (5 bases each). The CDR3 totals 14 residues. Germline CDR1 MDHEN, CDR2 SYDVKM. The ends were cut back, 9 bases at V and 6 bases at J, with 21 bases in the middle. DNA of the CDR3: TGTGCCAGTTCCCGGCTAGCAGGGTGGAGCGAGCAGTACTTC. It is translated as CASSRLAGWSEQYF.

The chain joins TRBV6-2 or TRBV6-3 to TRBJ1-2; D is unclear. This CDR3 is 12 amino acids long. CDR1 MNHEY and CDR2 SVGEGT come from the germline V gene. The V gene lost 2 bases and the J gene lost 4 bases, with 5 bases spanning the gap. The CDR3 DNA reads TGTGCCAGCAGTTACAGGAGCTATGGCTACACCTTC. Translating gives CASSYRSYGYTF.

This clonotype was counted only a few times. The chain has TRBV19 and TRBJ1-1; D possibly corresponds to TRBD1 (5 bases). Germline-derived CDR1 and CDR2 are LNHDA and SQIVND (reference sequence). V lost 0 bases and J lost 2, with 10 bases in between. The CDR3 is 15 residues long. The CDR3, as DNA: TGTGCCAGTAGTATAGAGGGGCGCCGAAACACTGAAGCTTTCTTT. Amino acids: CASSIEGRRNTEAFF.

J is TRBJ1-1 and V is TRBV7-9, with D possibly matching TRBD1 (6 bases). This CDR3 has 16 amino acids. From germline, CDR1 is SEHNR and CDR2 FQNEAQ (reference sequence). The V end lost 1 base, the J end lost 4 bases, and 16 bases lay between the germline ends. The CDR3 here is CASSLDVGAGGTEAFF. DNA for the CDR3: TGTGCCAGCAGCTTAGATGTGGGGGCTGGTGGCACTGAAGCTTTCTTT.

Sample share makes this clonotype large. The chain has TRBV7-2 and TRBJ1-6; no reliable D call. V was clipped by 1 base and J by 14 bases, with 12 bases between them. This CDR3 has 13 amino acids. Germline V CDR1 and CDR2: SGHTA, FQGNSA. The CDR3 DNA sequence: TGTGCCAGCAGCTTAGTGCGTTGGTCATCCCTCCACTTT. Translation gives CASSLVRWSSLHF.

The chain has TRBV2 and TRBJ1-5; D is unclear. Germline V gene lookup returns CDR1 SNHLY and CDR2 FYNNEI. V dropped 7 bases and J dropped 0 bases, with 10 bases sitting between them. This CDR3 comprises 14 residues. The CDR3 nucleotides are TGTGCCAGCAAGTTGACGGTTAGCAATCAGCCCCAGCATTTT. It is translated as CASKLTVSNQPQHF.

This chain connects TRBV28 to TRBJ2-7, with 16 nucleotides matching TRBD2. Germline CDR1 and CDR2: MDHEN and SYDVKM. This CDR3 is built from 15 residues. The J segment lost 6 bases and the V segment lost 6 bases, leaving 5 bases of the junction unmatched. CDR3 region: CASSRGTSGRVEQYF. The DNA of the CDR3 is TGTGCCAGCAGCCGAGGGACTAGCGGGAGGGTCGAGCAGTACTTC.